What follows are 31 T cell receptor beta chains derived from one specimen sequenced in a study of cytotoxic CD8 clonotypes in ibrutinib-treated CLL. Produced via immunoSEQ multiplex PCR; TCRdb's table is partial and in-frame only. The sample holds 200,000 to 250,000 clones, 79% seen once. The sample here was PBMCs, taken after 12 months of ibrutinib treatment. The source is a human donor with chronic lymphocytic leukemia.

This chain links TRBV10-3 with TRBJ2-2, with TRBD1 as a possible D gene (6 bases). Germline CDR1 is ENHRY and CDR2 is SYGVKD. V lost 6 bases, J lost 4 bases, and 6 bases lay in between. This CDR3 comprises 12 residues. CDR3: CAIRQGTGELFF. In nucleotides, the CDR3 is TGTGCCATCAGACAGGGCACCGGGGAGCTGTTTTTT.

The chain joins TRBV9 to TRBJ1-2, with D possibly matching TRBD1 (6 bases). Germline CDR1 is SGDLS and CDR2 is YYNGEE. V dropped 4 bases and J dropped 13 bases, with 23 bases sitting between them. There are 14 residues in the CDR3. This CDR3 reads CASSPNSPGVDFTF. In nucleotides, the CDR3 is TGTGCCAGCAGCCCGAATTCGCCAGGGGTGGATTTCACCTTC.

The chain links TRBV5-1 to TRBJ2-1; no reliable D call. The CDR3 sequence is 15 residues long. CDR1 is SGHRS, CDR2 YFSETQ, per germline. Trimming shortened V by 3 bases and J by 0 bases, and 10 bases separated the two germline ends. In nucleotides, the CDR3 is TGCGCCAGCAGCTCAGGCTACGCCTCCTACAATGAGCAGTTCTTC. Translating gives CASSSGYASYNEQFF.

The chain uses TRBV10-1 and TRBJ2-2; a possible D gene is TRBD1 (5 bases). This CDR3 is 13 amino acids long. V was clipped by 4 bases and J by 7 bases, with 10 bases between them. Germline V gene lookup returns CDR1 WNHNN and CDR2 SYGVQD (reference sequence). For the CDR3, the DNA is TGCGCCAGCAGTGCAGGGATAGGCGGGGAGCTGTTTTTT. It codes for CASSAGIGGELFF.

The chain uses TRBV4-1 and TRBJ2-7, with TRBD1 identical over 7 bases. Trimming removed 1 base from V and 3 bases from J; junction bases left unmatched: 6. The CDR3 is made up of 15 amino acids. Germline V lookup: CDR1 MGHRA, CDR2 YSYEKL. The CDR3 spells CASSQGQGGFYEQYF. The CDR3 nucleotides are TGCGCCAGCAGCCAAGGACAGGGTGGCTTCTACGAGCAGTACTTC.

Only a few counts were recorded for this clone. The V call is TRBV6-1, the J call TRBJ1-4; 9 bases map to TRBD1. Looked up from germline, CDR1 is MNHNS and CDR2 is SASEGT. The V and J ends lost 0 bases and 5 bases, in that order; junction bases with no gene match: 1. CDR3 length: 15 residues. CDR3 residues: CASSEATGGNEKLFF. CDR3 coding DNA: TGTGCCAGCAGTGAAGCAACAGGGGGCAATGAAAAACTGTTTTTT.

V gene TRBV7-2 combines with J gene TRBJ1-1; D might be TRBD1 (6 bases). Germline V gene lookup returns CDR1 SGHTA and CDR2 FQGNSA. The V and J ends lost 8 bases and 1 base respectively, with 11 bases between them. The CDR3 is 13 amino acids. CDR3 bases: TGTGCCAGCGGATCGGGACAGAACACTGAAGCTTTCTTT. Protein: CASGSGQNTEAFF.

This CDR3 reads CASSQTTLVSSYEQYF. The CDR3 nucleotides are TGCGCCAGCAGCCAAACAACGTTGGTGAGCTCCTACGAGCAGTACTTC. The rearrangement joins TRBV4-1 to TRBJ2-7, with no clear D. CDR3 size: 16 residues. Per the germline V gene, CDR1 is MGHRA and CDR2 is YSYEKL. Trimming removed 2 bases at V and 0 bases at J, with 14 bases between.

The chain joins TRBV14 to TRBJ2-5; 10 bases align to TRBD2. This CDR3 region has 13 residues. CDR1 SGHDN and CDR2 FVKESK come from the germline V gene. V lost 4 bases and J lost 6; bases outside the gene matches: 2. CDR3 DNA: TGTGCCAGCAGCCGAGCGGGAGGGAAGACCCAGTACTTC. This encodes CASSRAGGKTQYF.

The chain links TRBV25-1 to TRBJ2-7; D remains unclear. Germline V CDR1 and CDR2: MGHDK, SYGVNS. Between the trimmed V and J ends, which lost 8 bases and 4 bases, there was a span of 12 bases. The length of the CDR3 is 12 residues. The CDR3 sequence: CASGRASYEQYF. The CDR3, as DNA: TGTGCCAGCGGACGGGCGAGTTACGAGCAGTACTTC.

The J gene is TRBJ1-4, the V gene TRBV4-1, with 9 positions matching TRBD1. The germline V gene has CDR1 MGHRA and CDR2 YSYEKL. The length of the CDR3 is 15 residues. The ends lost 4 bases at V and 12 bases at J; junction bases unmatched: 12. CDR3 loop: CASSPPGQGVSELFF. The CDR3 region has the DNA TGCGCCAGCAGCCCGCCGGGACAGGGTGTTTCGGAACTGTTTTTT.

CDR3 bases: TGTGCCAGCAGCTTGGTATTCCCCGGGGAGCTGTTTTTT. It translates to CASSLVFPGELFF. The J gene is TRBJ2-2, the V gene TRBV5-6; no clear D. CDR1 SGHDT and CDR2 YYEEEE come from the germline V gene. The V end lost 0 bases, the J end lost 6 bases, and 6 bases lay between the germline ends. The CDR3 sequence is 13 residues long. The variable domain in full, completed from reference TRBV5-6 and TRBJ2-2, reads DAGVTQSPTHLIKTRGQQVTLRCSPKSGHDTVSWYQQALGQGPQFIFQYYEEEERQRGNFPDRFSGHQFPNYSSELNVNALLLGDSALYLCASSLVFPGELFFGEGSRLTVL.

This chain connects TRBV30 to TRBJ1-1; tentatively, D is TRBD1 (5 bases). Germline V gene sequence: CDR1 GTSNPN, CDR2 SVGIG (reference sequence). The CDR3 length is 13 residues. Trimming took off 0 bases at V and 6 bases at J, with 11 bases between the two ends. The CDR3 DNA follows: TGTGCCTGGAGTGTAAGGCTCAGGGCTGAAGCTTTCTTT. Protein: CAWSVRLRAEAFF.

CDR3 amino acids: CASSIPGLAIDEQFF. The CDR3 DNA is TGTGCCAGCAGCATCCCGGGACTAGCGATCGATGAGCAGTTCTTC. The V gene is TRBV7-2, the J gene TRBJ2-1; 10 bases line up with TRBD2. Germline assignment: CDR1 SGHTA and CDR2 FQGNSA. Trimming removed 5 bases from V and 8 bases from J; junction bases left unmatched: 9. The CDR3 covers 15 residues.

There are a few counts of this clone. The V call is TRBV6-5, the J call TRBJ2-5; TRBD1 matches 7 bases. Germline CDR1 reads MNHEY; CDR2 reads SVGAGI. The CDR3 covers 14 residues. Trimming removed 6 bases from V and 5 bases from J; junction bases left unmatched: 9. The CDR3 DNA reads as TGTGCCAGCAGCAACAGGGGAAAACGGGAGACCCAGTACTTC. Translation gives CASSNRGKRETQYF.

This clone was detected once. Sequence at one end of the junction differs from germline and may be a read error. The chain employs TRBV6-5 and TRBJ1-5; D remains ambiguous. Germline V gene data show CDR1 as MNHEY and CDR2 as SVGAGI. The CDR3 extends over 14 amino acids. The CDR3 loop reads CASSLRRSHQPQHF. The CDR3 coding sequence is TGTGCCAGCAGTCTCCGACGTAGCCATCAGCCCCAGCATTTT.

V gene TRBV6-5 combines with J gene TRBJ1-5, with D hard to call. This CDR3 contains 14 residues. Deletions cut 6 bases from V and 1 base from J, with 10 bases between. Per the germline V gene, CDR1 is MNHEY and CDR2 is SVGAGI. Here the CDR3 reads CASRELQSNQPQHF. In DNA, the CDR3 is TGTGCCAGCAGGGAACTTCAAAGCAATCAGCCCCAGCATTTT.

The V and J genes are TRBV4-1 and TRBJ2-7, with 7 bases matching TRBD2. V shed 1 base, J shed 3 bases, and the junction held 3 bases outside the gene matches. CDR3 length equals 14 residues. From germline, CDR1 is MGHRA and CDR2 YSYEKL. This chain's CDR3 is CASSQGGGIYEQYF. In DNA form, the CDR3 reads TGCGCCAGCAGCCAAGGGGGGGGTATCTACGAGCAGTACTTC.

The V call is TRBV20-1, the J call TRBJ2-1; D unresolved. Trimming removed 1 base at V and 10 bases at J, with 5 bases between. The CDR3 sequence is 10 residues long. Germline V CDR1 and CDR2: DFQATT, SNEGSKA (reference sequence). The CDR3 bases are TGCAGTGCTAGAGGCCAGGAGCAGTTCTTC. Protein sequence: CSARGQEQFF.

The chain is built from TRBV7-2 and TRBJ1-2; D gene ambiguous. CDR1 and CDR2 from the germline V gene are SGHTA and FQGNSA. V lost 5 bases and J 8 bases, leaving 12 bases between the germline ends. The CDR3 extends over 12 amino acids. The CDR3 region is CASSAQSTGYTF. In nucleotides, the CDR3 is TGTGCCAGCAGCGCACAGAGTACGGGCTACACCTTC.

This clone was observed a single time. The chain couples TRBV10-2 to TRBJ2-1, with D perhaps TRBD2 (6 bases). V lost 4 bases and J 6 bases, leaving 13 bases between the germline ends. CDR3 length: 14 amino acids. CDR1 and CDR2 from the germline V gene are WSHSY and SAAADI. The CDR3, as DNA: TGCGCCAGCAGTGTTGGGGGGACGAGCAATGAGCAGTTCTTC. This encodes CASSVGGTSNEQFF.

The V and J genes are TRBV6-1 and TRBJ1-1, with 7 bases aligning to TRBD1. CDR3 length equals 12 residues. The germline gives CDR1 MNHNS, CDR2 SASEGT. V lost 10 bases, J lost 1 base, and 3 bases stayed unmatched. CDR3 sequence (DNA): TGTGCCACCAGGGGGTCGAACACTGAAGCTTTCTTT. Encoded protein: CATRGSNTEAFF.

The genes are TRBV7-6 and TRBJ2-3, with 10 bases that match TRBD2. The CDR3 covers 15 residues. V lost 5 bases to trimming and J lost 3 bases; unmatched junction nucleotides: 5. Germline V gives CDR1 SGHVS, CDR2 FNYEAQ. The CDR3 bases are TGTGCCAGCAGCCCCAGGACTAGCGGTACAGATACGCAGTATTTT. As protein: CASSPRTSGTDTQYF.

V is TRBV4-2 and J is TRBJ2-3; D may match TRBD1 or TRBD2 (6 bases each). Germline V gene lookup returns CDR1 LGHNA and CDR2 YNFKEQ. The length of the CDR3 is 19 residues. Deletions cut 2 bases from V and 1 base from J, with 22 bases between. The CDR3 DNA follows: TGTGCCAGCAGCCAAACGGCGGGCGGGGACACTTTTCGCACAGATACGCAGTATTTT. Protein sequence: CASSQTAGGDTFRTDTQYF.

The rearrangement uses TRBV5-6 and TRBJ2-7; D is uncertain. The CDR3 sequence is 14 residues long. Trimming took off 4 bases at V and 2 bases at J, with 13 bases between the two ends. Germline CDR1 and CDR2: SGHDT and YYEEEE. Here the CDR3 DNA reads TGTGCCAGCAGCCCCAGAAGGGTAACCTACGAGCAGTACTTC. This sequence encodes CASSPRRVTYEQYF.

The CDR3 loop reads CASSDIQGSNQPQHF. The CDR3 nucleotides are TGCGCCAGCAGTGATATCCAGGGTAGCAATCAGCCCCAGCATTTT. The V gene is TRBV10-2, the J gene TRBJ1-5; D is possibly TRBD1 (5 bases). CDR1 is WSHSY and CDR2 is SAAADI in the germline V gene. Between the trimmed V and J ends, which lost 3 bases and 0 bases, there was a span of 9 bases. The length of the CDR3 is 15 residues.

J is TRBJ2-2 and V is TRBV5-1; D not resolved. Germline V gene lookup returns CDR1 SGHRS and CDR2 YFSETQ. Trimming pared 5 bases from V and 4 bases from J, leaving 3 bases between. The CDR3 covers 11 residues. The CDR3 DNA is TGCGCCAGCAGTGTCACCGGGGAGCTGTTTTTT. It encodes CASSVTGELFF.

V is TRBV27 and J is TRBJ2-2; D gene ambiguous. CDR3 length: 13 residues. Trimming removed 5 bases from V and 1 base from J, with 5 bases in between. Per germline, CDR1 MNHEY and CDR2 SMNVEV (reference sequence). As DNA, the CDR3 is TGTGCCAGCAGTACGTTGAACACCGGGGAGCTGTTTTTT. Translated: CASSTLNTGELFF.

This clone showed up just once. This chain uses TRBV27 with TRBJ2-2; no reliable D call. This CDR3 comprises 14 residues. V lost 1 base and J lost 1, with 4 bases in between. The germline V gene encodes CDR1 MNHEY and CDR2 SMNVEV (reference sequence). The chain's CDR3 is CASSLWMNTGELFF. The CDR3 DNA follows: TGTGCCAGCAGTTTATGGATGAACACCGGGGAGCTGTTTTTT.

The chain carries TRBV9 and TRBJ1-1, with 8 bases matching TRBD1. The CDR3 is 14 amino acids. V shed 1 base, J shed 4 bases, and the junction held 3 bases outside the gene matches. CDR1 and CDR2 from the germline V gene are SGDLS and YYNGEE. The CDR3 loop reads CASSVRTGTTEAFF. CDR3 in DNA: TGTGCCAGCAGCGTAAGGACAGGGACCACTGAAGCTTTCTTT.

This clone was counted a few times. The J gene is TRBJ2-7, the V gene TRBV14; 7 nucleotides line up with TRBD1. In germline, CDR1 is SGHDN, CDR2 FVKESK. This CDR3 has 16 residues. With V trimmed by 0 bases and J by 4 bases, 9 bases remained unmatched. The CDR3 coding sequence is TGTGCCAGCAGCCAAGACGCGACAGGGAAGCGTTACGAGCAGTACTTC. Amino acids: CASSQDATGKRYEQYF.